These T cell receptor beta chains were read from a single sample in a study of shared clonotypes between healthy human individuals. The protocol was immunoSEQ multiplex PCR, while the TCRdb copy is restricted to in-frame clones and leaves out a portion. The sample holds roughly 770,000 clones, 96% seen once. The sample taken for sequencing was naive CD8+ T cells sorted from blood. These receptors came from a young man in good health. CDR3s include the opening cysteine and the closing phenylalanine or tryptophan. The order of the fields is J gene, V gene, clone size, D gene, CDR3 DNA, CDR3 protein. A D gene is named only where the DNA matches it firmly. Rows give clone size only sometimes, using once, few, many, or a class for an expanded clone.

TRBJ1-2 TRBV2 once TRBD1 TGTGCCAGCAGTTCGGGACAGCCATACTATGGCTACACCTTC CASSSGQPYYGYTF
TRBJ2-3 TRBV7-9 once - TGTGCCAGCAGCTTAGTAGAAGAAGATACGCAGTATTTT CASSLVEEDTQYF
TRBJ2-2 TRBV7-3 - TRBD1 TGTGCCAGCAGCTTAGGGACAGGGCAGACCGGGGAGCTGTTTTTT CASSLGTGQTGELFF
TRBJ1-3 TRBV9 - - TGTGCCAGTAAGGGGAACTCTGGAAACACCATATATTTT CASKGNSGNTIYF
TRBJ2-7 TRBV11-2 - TRBD2 TGTGCCAGCAGGGCTGGCGGGAGGAACGAGCAGTACTTC CASRAGGRNEQYF
TRBJ2-3 TRBV4-1 - - TGCGCCAGCAGCCAAGTAAGCTTCGATACGCAGTATTTT CASSQVSFDTQYF
TRBJ2-5 TRBV11-2 - TRBD1 TGTGCCAGCAGCTTAGTGCCTGGGACAGGGTTCCAAGAGACCCAGTACTTC CASSLVPGTGFQETQYF
TRBJ2-3 TRBV4-1 - - TGCGCCAGCAGCCACTCGGCCGGTGCCCAGGAGATGACAGATACGCAGTATTTT CASSHSAGAQEMTDTQYF
TRBJ2-7 TRBV5-4 - - TGTGCCAGCAGCTCGACGTCCGGGACGGGCCTCTACGAGCAGTACTTC CASSSTSGTGLYEQYF
TRBJ1-2 TRBV7-6 once TRBD1 TGTGCCAGCAGCTCAACCAGGGGGCGCGTCAGCTATGGCTACACCTTC CASSSTRGRVSYGYTF
TRBJ2-2 TRBV5-4 - - TGTGCCAGCAGCCCTGTGGGGCCCGGGGAGCTGTTTTTT CASSPVGPGELFF
TRBJ2-7 TRBV5-1 - - TGCGCCAGCAGTTGGGCGGCGGGCTCCTACGAGCAGTACTTC CASSWAAGSYEQYF
TRBJ2-1 TRBV25-1 - TRBD2 TGTGCCAGCAGTGACCACAATAGCGGGAGACCCTCCTACAATGAGCAGTTCTTC CASSDHNSGRPSYNEQFF
TRBJ2-7 TRBV4-1 - - TGCGCCAGCAGCCAGTTCACGGGGTACTACGAGCAGTACTTC CASSQFTGYYEQYF
TRBJ2-7 TRBV27 once TRBD2 TGTGCCAGCAGTCCTCCCCCGGGACTAGGCTTCGACGAGCAGTACTTC CASSPPPGLGFDEQYF
TRBJ2-3 TRBV6-5 - - TGTGCCAGCAGCCACGGTTCGGATACGCAGTATTTT CASSHGSDTQYF
TRBJ1-1 TRBV19 - - TGTGCCAGTAGTATAGATTGGGAGAACGCTGAAGCTTTCTTT CASSIDWENAEAFF
TRBJ1-4 TRBV19 - - TGTGCCAGTAGCCCCTCGGTCTGGACACCTAATGAAAAACTGTTTTTT CASSPSVWTPNEKLFF
TRBJ2-1 TRBV6-1 - - TGTGCCAGCAGTGAAGCCCCGGGAGCGTTTTACAATGAGCAGTTCTTC CASSEAPGAFYNEQFF
TRBJ1-5 TRBV30 - - TGTGCCTGGAGTCCTCCTGGTCGGGATCAGCCCCAGCATTTT CAWSPPGRDQPQHF
TRBJ2-7 TRBV4-1 - TRBD2 TGCGCCACCTCGCAACTAGCGGGAGGGCCTAGTGAGCAGTACTTC CATSQLAGGPSEQYF
TRBJ1-2 TRBV9 - TRBD1 TGTGCCAGCAGCGAGGGGACAGGCGTCAGCTATGGCTACACCTTC CASSEGTGVSYGYTF
TRBJ2-1 TRBV13 - TRBD1 TGTGCCAGCAGCTTCGCCCACAGGGGCGAGCAGTTCTTC CASSFAHRGEQFF
TRBJ2-7 TRBV5-1 - TRBD1 TGCGCCAGCAGCTCCGACAGGGGCCAAATGCCCTTCTACGAGCAGTACTTC CASSSDRGQMPFYEQYF
TRBJ2-1 TRBV14 - TRBD1 TGTGCCAGCAGCCATTTTCCCGGGACAGGGGTTGGGGAGCAGTTCTTC CASSHFPGTGVGEQFF
TRBJ2-7 TRBV27 - TRBD1 TGTGCCAGCAGTGTCGGGACAGCCTACGAGCAGTACTTC CASSVGTAYEQYF
TRBJ2-7 TRBV14 - TRBD1 TGTGCCAGCAGTGGGGCCCTGACAGGGTACGAGCAGTACTTC CASSGALTGYEQYF
TRBJ2-7 TRBV27 once - TGTGCCACCCGACGGTCTGGGGAGCCCTACGAGCAGTACTTC CATRRSGEPYEQYF
TRBJ2-5 TRBV7-8 - - TGTGCCAGCAGCTCCCCCTGGGTAGAAGAGACCCAGTACTTC CASSSPWVEETQYF
TRBJ2-1 TRBV4-1 once TRBD2 TGCGCCAGCAGCGAGTTTAGCGGGAGTTATGAGCAGTTCTTC CASSEFSGSYEQFF
TRBJ2-1 TRBV2 - TRBD2 TGTGCCAGCGACACTAGCGGGAACTACAATGAGCAGTTCTTC CASDTSGNYNEQFF
TRBJ2-2 TRBV6-1 - TRBD1 TGTGCCAGCAGGAAAGGACAGGAGAACACCGGGGAGCTGTTTTTT CASRKGQENTGELFF
TRBJ1-1 TRBV18 - - TGTGCCAGCTCACCGGGAGACGGACGATCCGCGGCTTTCTTT CASSPGDGRSAAFF
TRBJ2-1 TRBV6-1 - TRBD1 TGTGCCAGCAGAGACAGGGCGTTTAACAATGAGCAGTTCTTC CASRDRAFNNEQFF
TRBJ1-2 TRBV16 - TRBD1 TGTGCCAGCAGCCAATCCCTACTGGGACAGGGGCCCTATGGCTACACCTTC CASSQSLLGQGPYGYTF
TRBJ2-1 TRBV5-1 - TRBD1 TGCGCCAGCGCTATCACCGGGACAGGGGTTTACAATGAGCAGTTCTTC CASAITGTGVYNEQFF
TRBJ2-1 TRBV27 - - TGTGCCAGCAGTTCCAGCGGCGATTACAATGAGCAGTTCTTC CASSSSGDYNEQFF
TRBJ1-2 TRBV7-6 once - TGTGCCAGCAGCTTGGAGACAACATTGTTTTATGGCTACACCTTC CASSLETTLFYGYTF
TRBJ1-4 TRBV7-6 - - TGTGCCAGCAGTACGGCTGCAACTAATGAAAAACTGTTTTTT CASSTAATNEKLFF
TRBJ2-5 TRBV7-2 - TRBD2 TGTGCCAGCAGCTTAGGGACTAGCGGGAAAGAGACCCAGTACTTC CASSLGTSGKETQYF
TRBJ1-2 TRBV29-1 once - TGCAGCGTTGACTACAGGGAGCGAGCTGGCTACACCTTC CSVDYRERAGYTF
TRBJ1-1 TRBV7-9 - TRBD1 TGTGCCAGCAGCTTAGTCCCCGGACAGGTGAACACTGAAGCTTTCTTT CASSLVPGQVNTEAFF
TRBJ2-1 TRBV18 - TRBD2 TGTGCCAGCTCACCAGCGGGAGGTTTGTATGAGCAGTTCTTC CASSPAGGLYEQFF
TRBJ2-3 TRBV7-9 - - TGTGCCAGCAGCGGGGGCAGCCCGGGAGGCGGGGATACGCAGTATTTT CASSGGSPGGGDTQYF